This passage covers 14 T cell receptor beta chains from one sample sequenced in a study of T cells and copy number aberrations in small-cell lung cancer. Profiling relied on immunoSEQ multiplex PCR, and the TCRdb table lists in-frame clones only, not all of them. This sample yields over a thousand clones, of which approximately 84% are seen a single time; around 4.4% belongs to the top ten. The specimen was tumor tissue. The source is a man aged 55 to 70 with small cell lung cancer.

The chain recombines TRBV5-1 with TRBJ2-3; possible D gene TRBD2, 7 bases. The CDR3 is 14 residues long. V dropped 4 bases and J dropped 3 bases, with 12 bases sitting between them. CDR1 and CDR2 (germline): SGHRS, YFSETQ. The CDR3: CASSGGGPTDTQYF. The CDR3 DNA sequence: TGCGCCAGCAGCGGGGGGGGGCCAACAGATACGCAGTATTTT. The variable domain in full, completed from reference TRBV5-1 and TRBJ2-3, reads KAGVTQTPRYLIKTRGQQVTLSCSPISGHRSVSWYQQTPGQGLQFLFEYFSETQRNKGNFPGRFSGRQFSNSRSEMNVSTLELGDSALYLCASSGGGPTDTQYFGPGTRLTVL.

The CDR3 nucleotides are TGTGCCAGCAGCTTAGAGGCCCTCTCGGAGCAGTACTTC. As protein: CASSLEALSEQYF. The J gene is TRBJ2-7, the V gene TRBV13; no clear D gene. Germline V lookup: CDR1 PRHDT, CDR2 FYEKMQ (reference sequence). V was pared by 1 base and J by 7 bases, with 11 bases between. The CDR3 loop spans 13 amino acids.

V and J are TRBV7-2 and TRBJ2-7; TRBD1 matches at 11 bases. The CDR3 runs 15 residues. Germline-derived CDR1 and CDR2 are SGHTA and FQGNSA. Germline trimming cut 5 bases from V and 4 bases from J; bases unmatched to any gene: 7. This CDR3 is CASSLRTGGHYEQYF. In DNA form, the CDR3 reads TGTGCCAGCAGCCTAAGGACAGGGGGCCATTACGAGCAGTACTTC. The whole variable domain, filled in from reference TRBV7-2 and TRBJ2-7, reads GAGVSQSPSNKVTEKGKDVELRCDPISGHTALYWYRQSLGQGLEFLIYFQGNSAPDKSGLPSDRFSAERTGGSVSTLTIQRTQQEDSAVYLCASSLRTGGHYEQYFGPGTRLTVT.

The genes are TRBV5-4 and TRBJ2-5; TRBD2 matches at 10 bases. Germline CDR1 SGHNT, CDR2 YYREEE (reference sequence). Unmatched junction bases numbered 3, after V lost 1 base and J lost 3 bases. The CDR3 loop spans 15 amino acids. The CDR3 DNA is TGTGCCAGCAGCTTGAAGCGGGAGGGGAAAGAGACCCAGTACTTC. This gives the protein CASSLKREGKETQYF.

Points on this clone: Without the conserved terminal phenylalanine or tryptophan, this CDR3 likely stems from a read error. The V gene is TRBV11-3, the J gene TRBJ1-4; D remains ambiguous. The germline V and J ends were trimmed by 2 bases and 6 bases, with 10 bases remaining between them. The germline gives CDR1 SGHNT, CDR2 YENEEA. CDR3 size: 14 residues. CDR3 DNA sequence: TGTGCCAGCAGCTTAACCAGTGGCGATGAAAAACTGTTTTGT. As protein: CASSLTSGDEKLFC.

The CDR3: CASSQGEFFTLGELFF. Here the CDR3 DNA reads TGTGCCAGCAGTCAAGGGGAGTTCTTCACCCTGGGGGAGCTGTTTTTT. The V gene is TRBV28, the J gene TRBJ2-2, with D perhaps TRBD1 or TRBD2 (5 bases each). The V gene's germline CDR1 is MDHEN and CDR2 SYDVKM. V was pared by 5 bases and J by 8 bases, with 21 bases between. The CDR3 extends over 16 amino acids.

This sequence joins TRBV7-7 and TRBJ2-1; D gene ambiguous. The CDR3 has 11 residues. CDR1 SSHAT and CDR2 FNYEAQ come from the germline V gene (reference sequence). The CDR3: CASGDGNEQFF. DNA for the CDR3: TGTGCTAGTGGCGACGGGAATGAGCAGTTCTTC.

The chain uses TRBV18 and TRBJ1-3; D gene ambiguous. This CDR3 comprises 15 residues. Germline V gene data show CDR1 as KGHSH and CDR2 as LQKENI. The germline V and J ends were trimmed by 2 bases and 0 bases, with 8 bases remaining between them. CDR3 amino acids: CASSPDLGSGNTIYF. DNA for the CDR3: TGTGCCAGCTCACCAGACCTAGGCTCTGGAAACACCATATATTTT.

V gene TRBV5-5 combines with J gene TRBJ1-1, with 7 bases lining up with TRBD1. Germline V gives CDR1 SGHKS, CDR2 YYEKEE (reference sequence). This CDR3 comprises 14 residues. Germline trimming cut 2 bases from V and 6 bases from J; bases unmatched to any gene: 7. CDR3 bases: TGTGCCAGCAGCTTTCTTCCCAGGGGGGCTGAAGCTTTCTTT. It specifies CASSFLPRGAEAFF.

The gene calls are TRBV6-5 and TRBJ2-2; the match to TRBD2 covers 9 bases. The J segment lost 1 base and the V segment lost 6 bases, leaving 0 bases of the junction unmatched. The CDR3 runs to 14 residues. Germline assignment: CDR1 MNHEY and CDR2 SVGAGI. CDR3 coding DNA: TGTGCCAGCAGGACTAGCGGGAACACCGGGGAGCTGTTTTTT. Residues: CASRTSGNTGELFF.

Turning to this clone: The junction and the germline gene differ at one end; a read error may be behind it. The sample has other DNA sequences that encode this CDR3 too. The CDR3 spells CASSLGWGNEKLFF. In DNA, the CDR3 is TGTGCCAGCAGCCTAGGGTGGGGGAATGAAAAATTGTTTTTT. The V call is TRBV6-1, the J call TRBJ1-4; possibly TRBD1 for D (5 bases). The CDR3 runs 14 residues. The germline V gene encodes CDR1 MNHNS and CDR2 SASEGT.

The gene calls are TRBV6-5 and TRBJ2-1; 10 bases fit TRBD1. Germline V gene sequence: CDR1 MNHEY, CDR2 SVGAGI. The CDR3 has 14 amino acids. J was trimmed by 5 bases and V by 4 bases; bases with no gene match: 2. The DNA of the CDR3 is TGTGCCAGCAGTTCGGACAGGGGGAACAATGAGCAGTTCTTC. Its translation is CASSSDRGNNEQFF.

The gene calls are TRBV5-1 and TRBJ2-1, with D possibly being TRBD2 (6 bases). Germline V gene sequence: CDR1 SGHRS, CDR2 YFSETQ. The CDR3 consists of 17 residues. V lost 0 bases and J 2 bases, leaving 15 bases between the germline ends. The chain's CDR3 is CASSLVWRDSPYNEQFF. The CDR3 coding sequence is TGCGCCAGCAGCTTGGTTTGGAGGGATAGCCCCTACAATGAGCAGTTCTTC.

The chain has TRBV19 and TRBJ2-3; D gene unclear. V lost 5 bases to trimming and J lost 1 base, with 13 bases between them. The CDR3 sequence is 15 residues long. CDR1 is LNHDA, CDR2 SQIVND, per germline (reference sequence). CDR3 sequence: CASSGPLRGTDTQYF. The CDR3, as DNA: TGTGCCAGTAGTGGTCCACTACGGGGCACAGATACGCAGTATTTT.